The next 9 T cell receptor beta chains were all read from a single sample in a study of technical replicates of blood from a few donors. Measured with immunoSEQ multiplex PCR; TCRdb has only the in-frame clones, and not every one. The sample records around 100,000 clones, roughly 94% being singletons. What was sequenced was T cells isolated from PBMCs. The receptors were gathered from a human donor in good health.

V usage is TRBV10-1 and J usage is TRBJ1-6; 7 bases are shared with TRBD1. V lost 7 bases, J lost 5 bases, and 8 bases stayed unmatched. The CDR3 has 15 amino acids. Germline V gene lookup returns CDR1 WNHNN and CDR2 SYGVQD (reference sequence). CDR3 sequence: CASKYRGCNNSPLHF. DNA for the CDR3: TGCGCCAGCAAGTACAGGGGTTGTAATAATTCACCCCTCCACTTT.

The genes are TRBV4-1 and TRBJ2-3; 13 positions match TRBD2. Germline V gene lookup returns CDR1 MGHRA and CDR2 YSYEKL. The junction had 6 bases not matched to a gene; V was cut back by 0 bases and J by 3 bases. The CDR3 extends over 18 amino acids. The CDR3 is CASSQEGGGLAGTDTQYF. CDR3 DNA sequence: TGCGCCAGCAGCCAAGAGGGGGGGGGACTAGCGGGAACAGATACGCAGTATTTT.

The genes are TRBV29-1 and TRBJ2-1; TRBD2 agrees at 11 bases. The V gene end was trimmed by 6 bases and the J gene end by 4 bases; junction bases not matched to a gene: 11. Germline V lookup: CDR1 SQVTM, CDR2 ANQGSEA. The CDR3 spans 16 residues. This CDR3 reads CSVDLRGTSGYNEQFF. The CDR3, as DNA: TGCAGCGTAGATCTCCGAGGGACTAGCGGTTACAATGAGCAGTTCTTC.

V gene TRBV5-1 combines with J gene TRBJ1-1, with D perhaps TRBD1 (5 bases). The germline gives CDR1 SGHRS, CDR2 YFSETQ. Trimming cost V 0 bases and J 4 bases, with 22 bases left between them. The CDR3 is 18 amino acids. The CDR3 region has the DNA TGCGCCAGCAGCTTGGCCCTTAAAGGGGAGAAGGGAGGCACTGAAGCTTTCTTT. Protein sequence: CASSLALKGEKGGTEAFF. Looking up the rest from reference TRBV5-1 and TRBJ1-1 gives the full variable domain: KAGVTQTPRYLIKTRGQQVTLSCSPISGHRSVSWYQQTPGQGLQFLFEYFSETQRNKGNFPGRFSGRQFSNSRSEMNVSTLELGDSALYLCASSLALKGEKGGTEAFFGQGTRLTVV.

This clone was seen a few times. V usage is TRBV19 and J usage is TRBJ1-1; no clear D gene. The CDR3 consists of 11 residues. V lost 7 bases to trimming and J lost 1 base, with 4 bases between them. Per germline, CDR1 LNHDA and CDR2 SQIVND (reference sequence). Written as DNA, the CDR3 is TGTGCCAGTATCCAGAACACTGAAGCTTTCTTT. Residues: CASIQNTEAFF.

The chain joins TRBV27 to TRBJ2-7; 13 bases align to TRBD2. The CDR3 consists of 15 residues. Per germline, CDR1 MNHEY and CDR2 SMNVEV (reference sequence). V gave up 5 bases and J gave up 2 bases; unmatched junction bases: 3. The CDR3 is CASSRGLAGAYEQYF. For the CDR3, the DNA is TGTGCCAGCAGTCGAGGACTAGCGGGAGCCTACGAGCAGTACTTC.

The genes are TRBV5-4 and TRBJ2-3; 10 positions match TRBD2. The CDR3 is 15 residues long. Germline CDR1 is SGHNT and CDR2 is YYREEE (reference sequence). V gave up 4 bases and J gave up 6 bases; unmatched junction bases: 8. CDR3 sequence: CASSAGTSVFDTQYF. Written as DNA, the CDR3 is TGTGCCAGCAGCGCCGGGACTAGCGTTTTCGATACGCAGTATTTT. Full variable domain (missing parts from reference TRBV5-4 and TRBJ2-3): ETGVTQSPTHLIKTRGQQVTLRCSSQSGHNTVSWYQQALGQGPQFIFQYYREEENGRGNFPPRFSGLQFPNYSSELNVNALELDDSALYLCASSAGTSVFDTQYFGPGTRLTVL.

The chain combines TRBV29-1 with TRBJ1-1; a possible D gene is TRBD1 (5 bases). Trimming removed 6 bases from V and 8 bases from J, with 16 bases in between. The germline V gene encodes CDR1 SQVTM and CDR2 ANQGSEA. The CDR3 sequence is 12 residues long. CDR3 protein: CSVWGDGIEAFF. As DNA, the CDR3 is TGCAGCGTGTGGGGGGACGGAATAGAAGCTTTCTTT.

The V and J genes are TRBV9 and TRBJ1-1, with 9 bases fitting TRBD1. This CDR3 is 14 amino acids long. Germline lookup yields CDR1 SGDLS and CDR2 YYNGEE. The junction had 4 bases not matched to a gene; V was cut back by 0 bases and J by 7 bases. The CDR3 sequence is CASSVGTGVHEAFF. The CDR3, as DNA: TGTGCCAGCAGCGTAGGGACAGGGGTGCATGAAGCTTTCTTT. The variable domain in full, with the rest retrieved from reference TRBV9 and TRBJ1-1, is DSGVTQTPKHLITATGQRVTLRCSPRSGDLSVYWYQQSLDQGLQFLIQYYNGEERAKGNILERFSAQQFPDLHSELNLSSLELGDSALYFCASSVGTGVHEAFFGQGTRLTVV.